The clone carrying this T cell receptor beta chain has at least ten counts. Its target is not known. These data come from a study of T-cell reconstitution after alpha-beta-depleted transplantation in children. Study-level points and caveats: Surviving recipient T cells and thymic progenitors underlay high day-60 TCRbeta diversity in some patients. At the one-year point after transplant, T-cell counts and TCRbeta diversity were found to come mostly from T cells that had been newly produced. Two months or so post-transplant, alpha-beta T cells reportedly derived from several hundred expanded graft clones.

From germline, CDR1 is GTSNPN and CDR2 SVGIG (reference sequence). V was clipped by 4 bases and J by 6 bases, with 11 bases between them. The CDR3 has 12 residues. A TCRbeta library incorporating unique molecular identifiers was prepared. Each CDR3 protein is one row after TCRdb ran MiXCR on the PCR reads. The table includes over 15,000 distinct CDR3 sequences, approximately 5.1% detected once. This receptor was obtained from a boy aged 5-17 years with acute lymphoblastic leukemia, due to receive a stem cell transplant. The chain has TRBV30 and TRBJ2-3; no clear D gene. The material sequenced was PBMCs, taken before TCRalphabeta/CD19-depleted stem cell transplant. CDR3 sequence (DNA): TGTGCCTGGATTGATCAAGGGGATACGCAGTATTTT. Translated: CAWIDQGDTQYF. Drawing the rest from reference TRBV30 and TRBJ2-3, the complete variable domain is SQTIHQWPATLVQPVGSPLSLECTVEGTSNPNLYWYRQAAGRGLQLLFYSVGIGQISSEVPQNLSASRPQDRQFILSSKKLLLSDSGFYLCAWIDQGDTQYFGPGTRLTVL.